These 17 T cell receptor beta chains were all obtained from the same sample, sequenced in a study of control samples from healthy donors and cancer patients. TCRdb keeps only in-frame clones here, not all; method: immunoSEQ multiplex PCR. Of around 96,000 clones in the sample, roughly 93% were seen once. The specimen was blood. The receptors were gathered from a man aged 18 to 30 in good health.

The V and J genes are TRBV19 and TRBJ1-5; D perhaps matches TRBD1 (6 bases). There are 16 residues in the CDR3. Germline CDR1 and CDR2: LNHDA and SQIVND (reference sequence). V gave up 3 bases and J gave up 6 bases, with 18 bases separating them. The CDR3 region has the DNA TGTGCCAGTAGTATCCGCACAGGGACGAAGGGTCAGCCCCAGCATTTT. It codes for CASSIRTGTKGQPQHF.

This sequence joins TRBV27 and TRBJ1-2; D is unresolved. Trimming pared 0 bases from V and 2 bases from J, leaving 10 bases between. Germline CDR1 MNHEY, CDR2 SMNVEV (reference sequence). This CDR3 is built from 15 residues. In DNA form, the CDR3 reads TGTGCCAGCAGTTTATCCATCACCTCAAACTATGGCTACACCTTC. Residues: CASSLSITSNYGYTF.

The J gene is TRBJ2-3, the V gene TRBV6-5, with 9 bases matching TRBD2. The length of the CDR3 is 15 residues. Germline V gene data show CDR1 as MNHEY and CDR2 as SVGAGI. J lost 6 bases, V lost 0 bases, and 4 bases had no gene match. This chain's CDR3 is CASSYSSGRGDTQYF. DNA of the CDR3: TGTGCCAGCAGTTACTCTAGCGGGAGAGGGGATACGCAGTATTTT.

The V and J genes are TRBV15 and TRBJ2-2; weak D call: TRBD1 (5 bases). The CDR3 length is 17 residues. The V end was cut by 1 base, the J end by 0 bases, with 12 bases between. Germline assignment: CDR1 LNHNV and CDR2 YYDKDF (reference sequence). CDR3 sequence reads: CATSRVGRAANTGELFF. CDR3 bases: TGTGCCACCAGCAGAGTCGGCAGGGCTGCGAACACCGGGGAGCTGTTTTTT. The whole variable domain, remainder taken from reference TRBV15 and TRBJ2-2, is DAMVIQNPRYQVTQFGKPVTLSCSQTLNHNVMYWYQQKSSQAPKLLFHYYDKDFNNEADTPDNFQSRRPNTSFCFLDIRSPGLGDTAMYLCATSRVGRAANTGELFFGEGSRLTVL.

The chain couples TRBV6-5 to TRBJ1-2; D ambiguous. CDR1 and CDR2 (germline): MNHEY, SVGAGI. V dropped 0 bases and J dropped 0 bases, with 5 bases sitting between them. The CDR3 has 14 residues. CDR3 sequence reads: CASSYSLPNYGYTF. CDR3 nucleotide sequence: TGTGCCAGCAGTTACTCTCTACCTAACTATGGCTACACCTTC.

V usage is TRBV18 and J usage is TRBJ2-2, with TRBD1 matching 7 bases. Germline V gene lookup returns CDR1 KGHSH and CDR2 LQKENI. There are 15 residues in the CDR3. With V trimmed by 0 bases and J by 3 bases, 1 base remained unmatched. The CDR3 loop is CASSPPGGDTGELFF. In nucleotides, the CDR3 is TGTGCCAGCTCACCACCAGGGGGCGACACCGGGGAGCTGTTTTTT.

This chain links TRBV5-1 with TRBJ2-2, with 7 nucleotides matching TRBD1. CDR1 is SGHRS, CDR2 YFSETQ, per germline. V shed 3 bases and J 5 bases; nucleotides not matched to a gene: 4. CDR3 length equals 14 residues. The CDR3 reads CASSSGQITGELFF. The CDR3 bases are TGCGCCAGCAGCTCGGGACAGATTACCGGGGAGCTGTTTTTT.

This chain connects TRBV6-5 to TRBJ2-1; D unclear. V was shortened by 10 bases and J by 5 bases, with 12 bases between the two germline ends. The CDR3 has 12 residues. Germline CDR1 reads MNHEY; CDR2 reads SVGAGI. The CDR3 region is CANSPDDNEQFF. CDR3 bases: TGTGCCAACTCGCCCGACGACAATGAGCAGTTCTTC.

This chain joins TRBV20-1 and TRBJ2-1, with unresolved D. Between the trimmed V and J ends, which lost 6 bases and 6 bases, there was a span of 6 bases. Germline values: CDR1 DFQATT, CDR2 SNEGSKA (reference sequence). CDR3 length equals 10 residues. The CDR3 reads CSAGSNEQFF. CDR3 DNA: TGCAGTGCCGGGTCCAATGAGCAGTTCTTC.

The chain joins TRBV6-2 or TRBV6-3 to TRBJ1-5; tentative D call: TRBD1 (6 bases). This CDR3 region has 16 residues. V was cut by 5 bases and J by 7 bases, with 21 bases left in between. Germline CDR1 reads MNHEY; CDR2 reads SVGEGT. Written as DNA, the CDR3 is TGTGCCAGCAGTCCAGCCATGGTGGGGGCATGGCAGCCCCAGCATTTT. Translating it yields CASSPAMVGAWQPQHF.

The V gene is TRBV2, the J gene TRBJ2-7; D is uncertain. The V and J ends lost 6 bases and 3 bases respectively, with 12 bases between them. Germline assignment: CDR1 SNHLY and CDR2 FYNNEI. CDR3 size: 13 residues. The CDR3 DNA reads TGTGCCAGCAGAGTCGGTAGGGACTACGAGCAGTACTTC. Translation gives CASRVGRDYEQYF.

The chain couples TRBV30 to TRBJ1-2; TRBD1 matches 7 bases. The CDR3 spans 13 residues. In germline, CDR1 is GTSNPN, CDR2 SVGIG (reference sequence). J was trimmed by 7 bases and V by 4 bases; bases with no gene match: 9. Here the CDR3 DNA reads TGTGCCTGGATTGCCGGGGCAGGGGGTGGCTACACCTTC. Protein product: CAWIAGAGGGYTF.

This clone was observed once. The chain combines TRBV5-4 with TRBJ2-1; 8 nucleotides agree with TRBD2. J gave up 5 bases and V 4 bases, and 17 bases lay outside the gene matches. The CDR3 runs to 18 residues. In germline, CDR1 is SGHNT, CDR2 YYREEE (reference sequence). The CDR3 reads CASSLPPGAAGDDNEQFF. The CDR3 DNA reads as TGTGCCAGCAGCCTTCCCCCTGGCGCAGCGGGAGATGACAATGAGCAGTTCTTC.

This chain joins TRBV5-8 and TRBJ1-1, with D perhaps matching TRBD1 (6 bases). V was trimmed by 0 bases and J by 0 bases, leaving 6 bases between them. The CDR3 has 14 residues. Germline CDR1 reads SGHTS; CDR2 reads YDEGEE. CDR3 nucleotides: TGTGCCAGCAGCTTGGGGGGGCTGAACACTGAAGCTTTCTTT. This translates into CASSLGGLNTEAFF.

The chain employs TRBV6-5 and TRBJ1-5; 8 nucleotides line up with TRBD1. The CDR3 loop spans 15 amino acids. Trimming took 7 bases from V and 4 from J; bases not matched to a gene: 9. From germline, CDR1 is MNHEY and CDR2 SVGAGI. DNA for the CDR3: TGTGCCAGCACCCAAGGACAGGGCGCAAATCAGCCCCAGCATTTT. Translated: CASTQGQGANQPQHF.

The chain recombines TRBV4-1 with TRBJ1-4; D not resolved. Trimming shortened V by 0 bases and J by 9 bases, and 14 bases separated the two germline ends. CDR1 MGHRA and CDR2 YSYEKL come from the germline V gene. This CDR3 is 15 amino acids long. This CDR3 is CASSQDGRPDKKLFF. DNA for the CDR3: TGCGCCAGCAGCCAAGACGGCCGCCCCGACAAAAAACTGTTTTTT.

This clone was recorded only once. The chain combines TRBV24-1 with TRBJ1-1, with D possibly TRBD1 on 5 matching bases. Germline assignment: CDR1 KGHDR and CDR2 SFDVKD. Deletions cut 5 bases from V and 5 bases from J, with 20 bases between. The CDR3 is 16 amino acids. CDR3 sequence reads: CATSAPPGDRGTEAFF. The CDR3, as DNA: TGTGCCACCAGTGCTCCGCCGGGGGATAGAGGAACTGAAGCTTTCTTT.